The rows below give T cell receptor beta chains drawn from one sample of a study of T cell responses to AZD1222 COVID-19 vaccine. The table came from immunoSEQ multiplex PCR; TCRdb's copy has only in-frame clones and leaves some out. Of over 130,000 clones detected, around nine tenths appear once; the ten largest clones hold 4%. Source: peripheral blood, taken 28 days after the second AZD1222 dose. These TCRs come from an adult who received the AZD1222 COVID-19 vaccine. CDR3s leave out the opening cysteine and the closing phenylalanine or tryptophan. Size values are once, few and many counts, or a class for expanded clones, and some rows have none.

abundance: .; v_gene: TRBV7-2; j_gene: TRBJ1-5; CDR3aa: ASSFLGEGGPQH
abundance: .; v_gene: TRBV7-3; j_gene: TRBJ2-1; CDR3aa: ASSAAGSYNEQF
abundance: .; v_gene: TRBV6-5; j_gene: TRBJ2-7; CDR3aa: ASSPMATQYEQY
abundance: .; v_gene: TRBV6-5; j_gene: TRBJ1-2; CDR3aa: ASRTGGYT
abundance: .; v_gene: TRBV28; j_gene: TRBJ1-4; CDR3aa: ASSLSLNLGTGGTGREKLF
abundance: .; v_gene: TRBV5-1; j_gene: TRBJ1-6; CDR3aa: ASSTGTGSEPLH
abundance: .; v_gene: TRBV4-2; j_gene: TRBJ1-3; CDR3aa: ASSPRTLSFNSGNTIY
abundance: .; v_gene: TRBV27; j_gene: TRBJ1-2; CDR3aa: ASGYKAIGYGYT
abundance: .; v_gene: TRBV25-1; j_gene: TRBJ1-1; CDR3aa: ASEVGVEAF
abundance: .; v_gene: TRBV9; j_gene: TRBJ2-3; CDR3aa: ASSSRAGGEADTQY
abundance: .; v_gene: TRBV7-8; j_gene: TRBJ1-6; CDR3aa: ASGTTETPLH
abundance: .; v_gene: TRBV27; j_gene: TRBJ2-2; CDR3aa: ASSLMGNTGELF
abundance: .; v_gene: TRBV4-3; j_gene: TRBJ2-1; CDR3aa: ASSQDLTGEAYNEQF
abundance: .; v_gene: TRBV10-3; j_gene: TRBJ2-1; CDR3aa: AIRGGVTEQF
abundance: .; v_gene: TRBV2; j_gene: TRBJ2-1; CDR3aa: ASSTRPLEQF
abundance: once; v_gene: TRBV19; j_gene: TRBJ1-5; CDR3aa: ASSMIGSAQH
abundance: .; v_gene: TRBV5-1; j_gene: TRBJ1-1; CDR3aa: ASSLARAVVRHTEAF
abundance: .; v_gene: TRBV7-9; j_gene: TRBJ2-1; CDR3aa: ASSFGTAYNEQF
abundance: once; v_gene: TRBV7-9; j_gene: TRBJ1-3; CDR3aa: ASSFGGNTIY
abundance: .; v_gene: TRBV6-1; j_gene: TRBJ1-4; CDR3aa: ASSELPGYSVEKLF
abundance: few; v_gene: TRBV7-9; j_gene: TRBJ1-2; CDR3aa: ASSLTGGQAYGYT
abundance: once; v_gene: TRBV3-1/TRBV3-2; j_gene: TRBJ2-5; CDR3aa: ASSQQGLQETQY
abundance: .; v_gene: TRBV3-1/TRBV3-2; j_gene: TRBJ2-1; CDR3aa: ASSQSGIVSYNEQF
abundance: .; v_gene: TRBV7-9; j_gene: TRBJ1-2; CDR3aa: ASSLRPENYGYT
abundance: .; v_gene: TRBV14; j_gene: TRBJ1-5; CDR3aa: ASSHGRDQPQH
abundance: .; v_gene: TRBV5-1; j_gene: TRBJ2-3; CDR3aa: ASSPGDTSRTDTQY
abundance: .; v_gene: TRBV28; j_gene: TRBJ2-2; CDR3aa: ASSSMVGGTSDNTGELF
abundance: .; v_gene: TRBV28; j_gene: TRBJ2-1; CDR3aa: ASSFTRNGGNEQF
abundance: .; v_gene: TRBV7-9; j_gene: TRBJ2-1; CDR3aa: ASSPRDLYNEQF
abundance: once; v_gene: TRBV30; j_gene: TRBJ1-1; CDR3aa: AWTSGEDTEAF
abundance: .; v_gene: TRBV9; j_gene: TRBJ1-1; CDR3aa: ASSVGPADTEAF
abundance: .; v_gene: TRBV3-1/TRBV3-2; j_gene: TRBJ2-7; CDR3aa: ASSRRRQSYEQY
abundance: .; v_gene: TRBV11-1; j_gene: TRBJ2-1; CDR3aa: ASSLTQVSSYNEQF
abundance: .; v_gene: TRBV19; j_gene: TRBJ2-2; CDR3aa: AGQFANTGELF